The 24 T cell receptor beta chains below all came from one sample that was sequenced in a study of blood T cell repertoires in COVID-19 (dated by TCRdb to 2018 to 2021). Library creation used the immunoSEQ multiplex PCR assay. This is the immuneACCESS table as TCRdb keeps it, with only in-frame sequences that have V and J called. A part of the clones is gone; compared with another copy, unresolved V genes explain less than half, and the rest is unexplained. This sample holds about 190,000 clones; less than 85% were observed only once. 2.5% to 3.5% of the sample is taken by the ten largest. The sequenced sample was PBMCs or T cells enriched from blood (not recorded which). All receptors derive from a woman aged 30 to 39 who had recovered from COVID-19.

This chain uses TRBV30 with TRBJ1-1; 9 bases are shared with TRBD1. Germline lookup yields CDR1 GTSNPN and CDR2 SVGIG (reference sequence). With V trimmed by 0 bases and J by 4 bases, 3 bases remained unmatched. The CDR3 sequence is 14 residues long. CDR3: CAWSVQGAGTEAFF. CDR3 nucleotides: TGTGCCTGGAGTGTACAGGGGGCGGGCACTGAAGCTTTCTTT.

V and J are TRBV19 and TRBJ1-5; D gene unclear. This CDR3 contains 13 residues. V was clipped by 3 bases and J by 7 bases, with 10 bases between them. CDR1 is LNHDA, CDR2 SQIVND, per germline (reference sequence). CDR3 region: CASSIRPGQPQHF. In nucleotides, the CDR3 is TGTGCCAGTAGTATCAGACCGGGGCAGCCCCAGCATTTT.

V and J are TRBV5-4 and TRBJ1-5; 7 nucleotides match TRBD1. V lost 0 bases, J lost 4 bases, and 4 bases stayed unmatched. The CDR3 extends over 15 amino acids. Germline V CDR1 and CDR2: SGHNT, YYREEE (reference sequence). The CDR3 protein is CASSLGGQANQPQHF. For the CDR3, the DNA is TGTGCCAGCAGCTTGGGAGGACAGGCGAATCAGCCCCAGCATTTT.

The CDR3 DNA reads as TGTGCCAGCAGCCCATTTTCCGGGAGCGCAGATACGCAGTATTTT. Amino acids: CASSPFSGSADTQYF. The chain joins TRBV5-6 to TRBJ2-3; a weak D match, TRBD2 (6 bases). Trimming shortened V by 4 bases and J by 4 bases, and 16 bases separated the two germline ends. The CDR3 is 15 amino acids. The germline gives CDR1 SGHDT, CDR2 YYEEEE.

The chain links TRBV5-1 to TRBJ2-5; 7 positions agree with TRBD2. CDR1 and CDR2 (germline): SGHRS, YFSETQ. The CDR3 covers 16 residues. Trimming removed 0 bases from V and 3 bases from J; junction bases left unmatched: 8. The CDR3 DNA sequence: TGCGCCAGCAGCTTGGAGTTGACTAGCTCTGAAGAGACCCAGTACTTC. This translates into CASSLELTSSEETQYF.

CDR3 sequence (DNA): TGTGCCAGTTTTACTCCCGGCCGGGACAGGGCGTCCGGGGAGCTGTTTTTT. It is translated as CASFTPGRDRASGELFF. This rearrangement joins TRBV19 to TRBJ2-2, with TRBD1 matching over 9 bases. This CDR3 comprises 17 residues. V lost 8 bases and J lost 6; bases outside the gene matches: 16. CDR1 and CDR2 from the germline V gene are LNHDA and SQIVND (reference sequence).

The chain joins TRBV11-1 to TRBJ2-5; 11 bases fit TRBD2. The V gene end was trimmed by 1 base and the J gene end by 4 bases; junction bases not matched to a gene: 5. The CDR3 totals 16 residues. From germline, CDR1 is SGHAT and CDR2 FQDESV (reference sequence). The CDR3 sequence is CASSLGLAGGPETQYF. DNA for the CDR3: TGTGCCAGCAGCTTAGGTTTAGCGGGAGGGCCAGAGACCCAGTACTTC.

This clone was seen only once. J is TRBJ1-3 and V is TRBV19; D is undetermined. Trimming shortened V by 4 bases and J by 4 bases, and 11 bases separated the two germline ends. This CDR3 region has 14 residues. The V gene's germline CDR1 is LNHDA and CDR2 SQIVND (reference sequence). The CDR3 DNA reads as TGTGCCAGTAGTAATGAGATCTCCGGAAACACCATATATTTT. This sequence encodes CASSNEISGNTIYF.

This sequence joins TRBV2 and TRBJ2-3; 8 bases line up with TRBD2. Germline lookup yields CDR1 SNHLY and CDR2 FYNNEI. Trimming took 6 bases from V and 3 from J; bases not matched to a gene: 8. This CDR3 region has 15 residues. CDR3 coding DNA: TGTGCCAGCAGATCAGCGGGGGCGAGTACAGATACGCAGTATTTT. Residues: CASRSAGASTDTQYF.

The rearrangement uses TRBV6-5 and TRBJ1-1; TRBD1 might be the D (6 bases). The germline V gene has CDR1 MNHEY and CDR2 SVGAGI. The CDR3 has 12 residues. The V end was cut by 6 bases, the J end by 5 bases, with 10 bases between. The CDR3 loop reads CASRAGVTEAFF. The CDR3 DNA reads TGTGCCAGCAGGGCAGGGGTTACTGAAGCTTTCTTT.

The gene calls are TRBV5-1 and TRBJ1-1; D might be TRBD1 (5 bases). V lost 0 bases, J lost 3 bases, and 12 bases lay in between. The CDR3 extends over 15 amino acids. Germline V CDR1 and CDR2: SGHRS, YFSETQ. In DNA form, the CDR3 reads TGCGCCAGCAGCTTGGTAGCTGGCAGGGACACTGAAGCTTTCTTT. Its translation is CASSLVAGRDTEAFF. Looking up the rest from reference TRBV5-1 and TRBJ1-1 gives the full variable domain: KAGVTQTPRYLIKTRGQQVTLSCSPISGHRSVSWYQQTPGQGLQFLFEYFSETQRNKGNFPGRFSGRQFSNSRSEMNVSTLELGDSALYLCASSLVAGRDTEAFFGQGTRLTVV.

The V call is TRBV2, the J call TRBJ1-4; 9 bases map to TRBD1. V shed 6 bases, J shed 7 bases, and the junction held 6 bases outside the gene matches. This CDR3 comprises 14 residues. Looked up from germline, CDR1 is SNHLY and CDR2 is FYNNEI. CDR3 DNA sequence: TGTGCCAGCAGAAAACAGGGGGCGGGTGAAAAACTGTTTTTT. Residues: CASRKQGAGEKLFF.

J is TRBJ2-4 and V is TRBV7-9, with D tentatively TRBD2 (6 bases). The CDR3 has 15 residues. Germline lookup yields CDR1 SEHNR and CDR2 FQNEAQ (reference sequence). Deletions cut 5 bases from V and 1 base from J, with 12 bases between. Here the CDR3 reads CASSQTGGAKNIQYF. CDR3 in DNA: TGTGCCAGCAGCCAAACCGGAGGGGCCAAAAACATTCAGTACTTC. Complete variable domain (other parts from reference TRBV7-9 and TRBJ2-4): DTGVSQNPRHKITKRGQNVTFRCDPISEHNRLYWYRQTLGQGPEFLTYFQNEAQLEKSRLLSDRFSAERPKGSFSTLEIQRTEQGDSAMYLCASSQTGGAKNIQYFGAGTRLSVL.

The gene calls are TRBV9 and TRBJ1-5, with TRBD1 matching 8 bases. V shed 3 bases, J shed 8 bases, and the junction held 7 bases outside the gene matches. This CDR3 has 14 amino acids. CDR1 and CDR2 from the germline V gene are SGDLS and YYNGEE. As DNA, the CDR3 is TGTGCCAGCAGCGCCCGACTGACAGGGGAGCCCCAGCATTTT. Its protein is CASSARLTGEPQHF.

V and J are TRBV5-6 and TRBJ2-2, with 8 bases that match TRBD1. Germline CDR1 is SGHDT and CDR2 is YYEEEE. With 5 bases clipped from V and 0 bases from J, the junction kept 9 bases outside the gene matches. This CDR3 is 17 amino acids long. The CDR3 loop is CASSSPPGQANTGELFF. CDR3 nucleotides: TGTGCCAGCAGTTCGCCCCCGGGACAGGCGAACACCGGGGAGCTGTTTTTT.

The V call is TRBV6-2 or TRBV6-3, the J call TRBJ1-5; 8 nucleotides align to TRBD1. The length of the CDR3 is 15 residues. CDR1 and CDR2 (germline): MNHEY, SVGEGT. J lost 3 bases, V lost 4 bases, and 5 bases had no gene match. The CDR3, as DNA: TGTGCCAGCAGTTCCCGGGACAGGCCCAATCAGCCCCAGCATTTT. Protein product: CASSSRDRPNQPQHF.

J is TRBJ1-1 and V is TRBV3-1 (or the pseudogene TRBV3-2); possibly TRBD1 for D (6 bases). CDR1 LGHDT and CDR2 YNNKEL come from the germline V gene (reference sequence). This CDR3 has 17 amino acids. V lost 4 bases, J lost 1 base, and 19 bases lay in between. The CDR3 loop is CASSPKSYRVGNTEAFF. The CDR3 bases are TGTGCCAGCAGCCCCAAGTCGTACAGGGTAGGGAACACTGAAGCTTTCTTT.

The count of this clone is one. The chain recombines TRBV12-3 or TRBV12-4 with TRBJ2-3, with unresolved D. The CDR3 sequence is 13 residues long. Trimming removed 2 bases at V and 1 base at J, with 4 bases between. CDR3 residues: CASSLTGTDTQYF. The CDR3 region has the DNA TGTGCCAGCAGTTTAACAGGCACAGATACGCAGTATTTT.

This chain uses TRBV6-5 with TRBJ1-4; 8 bases fit TRBD1. V trimming: 4 bases; J trimming: 8 bases; junction bases outside the gene matches: 6. The CDR3 loop spans 14 amino acids. Germline CDR1 reads MNHEY; CDR2 reads SVGAGI. The CDR3 loop is CASSSGTGGEKLFF. CDR3 DNA sequence: TGTGCCAGCAGTTCCGGGACAGGTGGGGAAAAACTGTTTTTT.

J is TRBJ2-7 and V is TRBV7-2; TRBD1 matches 9 bases. The CDR3 covers 16 residues. The V and J ends lost 5 bases and 3 bases, in that order; junction bases with no gene match: 11. Germline CDR1 is SGHTA and CDR2 is FQGNSA. This chain's CDR3 is CASSPLLGQGLYEQYF. The CDR3 DNA sequence: TGTGCCAGCAGCCCCCTCCTGGGACAGGGTCTCTACGAGCAGTACTTC. The entire variable domain, with the rest obtained from reference TRBV7-2 and TRBJ2-7, is as follows: GAGVSQSPSNKVTEKGKDVELRCDPISGHTALYWYRQSLGQGLEFLIYFQGNSAPDKSGLPSDRFSAERTGGSVSTLTIQRTQQEDSAVYLCASSPLLGQGLYEQYFGPGTRLTVT.

The chain links TRBV18 to TRBJ1-1, with D possibly matching TRBD1 (5 bases). Trimming pared 7 bases from V and 2 bases from J, leaving 14 bases between. Germline V gives CDR1 KGHSH, CDR2 LQKENI. The CDR3 consists of 14 residues. The CDR3 DNA sequence: TGTGCCAGCTTACTGCAGGACACTAACACTGAAGCTTTCTTT. It translates to CASLLQDTNTEAFF.

The chain employs TRBV30 and TRBJ2-5, with D perhaps matching TRBD2 (6 bases). V lost 2 bases, J lost 7 bases, and 11 bases lay in between. Per the germline V gene, CDR1 is GTSNPN and CDR2 is SVGIG (reference sequence). This CDR3 region has 12 residues. CDR3 residues: CAWSQRGGTQYF. The CDR3 DNA reads TGTGCCTGGAGTCAAAGGGGAGGGACCCAGTACTTC.

The CDR3 DNA reads as TGTGCCAGTAGTATCGGCGGGGTTATGGTCGAGCAGTACTTC. Protein sequence: CASSIGGVMVEQYF. This chain links TRBV19 with TRBJ2-7; perhaps TRBD2 as D (6 bases). Germline CDR1 is LNHDA and CDR2 is SQIVND (reference sequence). Trimming removed 3 bases from V and 6 bases from J, with 15 bases in between. This CDR3 region has 14 residues.

The genes are TRBV27 and TRBJ1-6; 9 bases fit TRBD1. The CDR3 sequence is 16 residues long. J was trimmed by 9 bases and V by 6 bases; bases with no gene match: 12. CDR1 and CDR2 from the germline V gene are MNHEY and SMNVEV (reference sequence). CDR3 DNA: TGTGCCAGCAGCTTAAGTTTGGGACAGGGAGGTTCACCCCTCCACTTT. As protein: CASSLSLGQGGSPLHF.